This T cell receptor beta chain was captured in a study of Graves' ophthalmopathy and Graves' hyperthyroidism. Whole-study results and caveats: Blood also harbored most expanded thyroid clonotypes above 0.001 frequency.

Enrolled hyperthyroidism patients had a new diagnosis, a duration under 2 months, and an age of 18 to 65. Clinical symptoms, serum thyroxine, TRAb, thyroid ultrasound and orbital computed tomography were relied on for diagnosis. In this sample, this clonotype turned up many times. The antigen remains unidentified. RNA transcripts were the template, and TCR beta CDR3 regions were amplified from them. First-round RT-PCR used HTBI primers; second-round multiplex PCR followed. TCRdb fed the multiplex PCR reads into MiXCR, producing one record per CDR3 protein. The sample comprises roughly 600,000 distinct CDR3 sequences, about 40% of which are singletons, and about 4.6% rests with the top ten. This CDR3 has 15 amino acids. The V and J ends lost 0 bases and 5 bases respectively, with 10 bases between them. CDR1 is SEHNR and CDR2 is FQNEAQ in the germline V gene (reference sequence).

The rearrangement links TRBV7-9 to TRBJ2-2; D is unresolved. The TCR was taken from an adult man with Graves' hyperthyroidism. The sample comprised peripheral blood or thyroid tissue (not recorded which). CDR3 DNA: TGTGCCAGCAGCTTAGCGAGACTCCAAACCGGGGAGCTGTTTTTT. It codes for CASSLARLQTGELFF.